The next 31 T cell receptor beta chains were all read from a single sample in a study of T cells in tuberculosis. After thawing and overnight rest, PBMC were stained with GMM-loaded CD1B tetramer, viability dye and anti-CD3 for sorting. The CD1B tetramers carried C32 glucose monomycolate purified from Rhodococcus equi. Assay: immunoSEQ multiplex PCR; the TCRdb copy retains only in-frame clones and omits some. Among approximately 88,000 clones listed, under 95% were seen once. The specimen was CD1b-GMM tetramer-negative cells sorted from PBMCs. Source of these receptors: an adult woman with latent tuberculosis.

The rearrangement links TRBV5-1 to TRBJ1-2; 8 bases map to TRBD1. The CDR3 covers 15 residues. Germline loops: CDR1 SGHRS, CDR2 YFSETQ. V gave up 4 bases and J gave up 7 bases; unmatched junction bases: 12. CDR3 coding DNA: TGCGCCAGCAGCCCCGGACAGGGAGGAGAGAGTGGCTACACCTTC. Translated: CASSPGQGGESGYTF.

CDR3 in amino acids: CASSLEVMLGGGQPQHF. Here the CDR3 DNA reads TGTGCCAGCAGTTTAGAAGTCATGTTGGGGGGAGGGCAGCCCCAGCATTTT. This sequence joins TRBV28 and TRBJ1-5, with D maybe TRBD1 (5 bases). Germline V gene lookup returns CDR1 MDHEN and CDR2 SYDVKM. Trimming pared 2 bases from V and 7 bases from J, leaving 21 bases between. The CDR3 runs to 17 residues. Based on the CDR3 plus reference TRBV28 and TRBJ1-5, the full variable domain is DVKVTQSSRYLVKRTGEKVFLECVQDMDHENMFWYRQDPGLGLRLIYFSYDVKMKEKGDIPEGYSVSREKKERFSLILESASTNQTSMYLCASSLEVMLGGGQPQHFGDGTRLSIL.

This chain links TRBV6-5 with TRBJ1-3, with TRBD1 identical over 7 bases. J gave up 4 bases and V 3 bases, and 3 bases lay outside the gene matches. Looked up from germline, CDR1 is MNHEY and CDR2 is SVGAGI. This CDR3 comprises 14 residues. The DNA for the CDR3 is TGTGCCAGCAGTTATAGGGGGCCGGGAAACACCATATATTTT. Amino acid sequence: CASSYRGPGNTIYF.

The rearrangement uses TRBV5-6 and TRBJ2-7; TRBD1 agrees at 8 bases. The J segment lost 2 bases and the V segment lost 4 bases, leaving 8 bases of the junction unmatched. Germline V gene data show CDR1 as SGHDT and CDR2 as YYEEEE. The length of the CDR3 is 15 residues. CDR3 DNA: TGTGCCAGCAGCGGAACAGGGGGAACGACCTACGAGCAGTACGTC. This translates into CASSGTGGTTYEQYV.

The rearrangement joins TRBV15 to TRBJ1-1; a weak D match, TRBD1 (5 bases). V was cut by 1 base and J by 4 bases, with 16 bases left in between. Germline loops: CDR1 LNHNV, CDR2 YYDKDF (reference sequence). There are 16 residues in the CDR3. The CDR3 spells CATSRGPDSTGTEAFF. For the CDR3, the DNA is TGTGCCACCAGCAGAGGCCCCGACAGTACCGGCACTGAAGCTTTCTTT.

This chain uses TRBV5-4 with TRBJ2-5; 11 nucleotides agree with TRBD2. CDR3 length: 14 residues. Trimming removed 0 bases from V and 5 bases from J; junction bases left unmatched: 0. Germline-derived CDR1 and CDR2 are SGHNT and YYREEE (reference sequence). CDR3 bases: TGTGCCAGCAGCTTGGCTAGCGGGGGGGAGACCCAGTACTTC. Translation: CASSLASGGETQYF.

This sequence joins TRBV19 and TRBJ1-6; TRBD1 matches at 7 bases. Losses at the gene ends were 6 bases for V and 3 bases for J; bases not matched to a gene: 11. This CDR3 is built from 17 residues. CDR1 and CDR2 (germline): LNHDA, SQIVND (reference sequence). CDR3 in DNA: TGTGCCAGTAGCCAGGATGGCCGGGACAGCTATAATTCACCCCTCCACTTT. This sequence encodes CASSQDGRDSYNSPLHF.

This chain connects TRBV6-5 to TRBJ2-7; the D gene is possibly TRBD2 (6 bases). This CDR3 is built from 13 residues. Germline lookup yields CDR1 MNHEY and CDR2 SVGAGI. V dropped 6 bases and J dropped 6 bases, with 15 bases sitting between them. CDR3 residues: CASSNWGGSEQYV. CDR3 in DNA: TGTGCCAGCAGCAACTGGGGAGGCAGCGAGCAGTACGTC.

The chain uses TRBV5-4 and TRBJ1-6; D is unclear. Germline V CDR1 and CDR2: SGHNT, YYREEE (reference sequence). The CDR3 is made up of 16 amino acids. Trimming stripped 0 bases from V and 7 bases from J, with 14 bases between. In nucleotides, the CDR3 is TGTGCCAGCAGCTTGGGAGGAGGAAGAGGGAATTCACCCCTCCACTTT. It is translated as CASSLGGGRGNSPLHF.

This rearrangement joins TRBV2 to TRBJ2-1; 8 positions agree with TRBD2. Germline-derived CDR1 and CDR2 are SNHLY and FYNNEI. The trim removed 8 bases at V and 10 bases at J, leaving 19 bases unmatched. This CDR3 contains 16 residues. CDR3 protein: CASHTGRGGLLREQFF. For the CDR3, the DNA is TGTGCCAGCCATACGGGCCGGGGGGGCCTGTTGAGGGAGCAGTTCTTC.

This rearrangement joins TRBV4-1 to TRBJ2-1, with 10 nucleotides matching TRBD2. Germline loops: CDR1 MGHRA, CDR2 YSYEKL. V shed 5 bases and J 9 bases; nucleotides not matched to a gene: 10. The CDR3 has 15 residues. DNA for the CDR3: TGCGCCAGCAGCGACTCCAGCGGGGGGGCCCCTGAGCAGTTCTTC. This gives the protein CASSDSSGGAPEQFF.

The chain joins TRBV19 to TRBJ1-5; D may be TRBD1 (5 bases). V was clipped by 10 bases and J by 7 bases, with 17 bases between them. Germline-derived CDR1 and CDR2 are LNHDA and SQIVND (reference sequence). The CDR3 totals 13 residues. In DNA form, the CDR3 reads TGTGCCACCGCGGGGGGTGTAGGCCAGCCCCAGCATTTT. Translating gives CATAGGVGQPQHF.

CDR3 nucleotide sequence: TGCGCCAGCAGCTTGGGGGGACAGACCTTTGAAAAACTGTTTTTT. Encoded protein: CASSLGGQTFEKLFF. V is TRBV5-1 and J is TRBJ1-4; 7 bases align to TRBD1. Germline trimming cut 0 bases from V and 7 bases from J; bases unmatched to any gene: 6. The germline V gene has CDR1 SGHRS and CDR2 YFSETQ. The CDR3 has 15 amino acids.

This clone occurred once. The chain has TRBV5-6 and TRBJ2-2; D ambiguous. Germline CDR1 and CDR2: SGHDT and YYEEEE. Trimming took off 0 bases at V and 7 bases at J, with 4 bases between the two ends. The CDR3 runs 12 residues. The CDR3 DNA reads as TGTGCCAGCAGCTTGGTAGTCGGGGAGCTGTTTTTT. It yields the protein CASSLVVGELFF.

V and J are TRBV5-6 and TRBJ1-6; perhaps TRBD1 as D (5 bases). Germline-derived CDR1 and CDR2 are SGHDT and YYEEEE. V was cut by 0 bases and J by 8 bases, with 12 bases left in between. The CDR3 has 15 amino acids. The CDR3 loop reads CASSLAARADSPLHF. For the CDR3, the DNA is TGTGCCAGCAGCTTGGCGGCCAGGGCCGATTCACCCCTCCACTTT. The variable domain in full, with the rest retrieved from reference TRBV5-6 and TRBJ1-6, is DAGVTQSPTHLIKTRGQQVTLRCSPKSGHDTVSWYQQALGQGPQFIFQYYEEEERQRGNFPDRFSGHQFPNYSSELNVNALLLGDSALYLCASSLAARADSPLHFGNGTRLTVT.

This chain links TRBV30 with TRBJ2-3, with D possibly being TRBD2 (5 bases). The ends were cut back, 3 bases at V and 8 bases at J, with 15 bases in the middle. This CDR3 spans 13 amino acids. Germline-derived CDR1 and CDR2 are GTSNPN and SVGIG (reference sequence). The CDR3 nucleotides are TGTGCCTGGAGCGAGGGCCCCCGTGGTACGCAGTATTTT. It specifies CAWSEGPRGTQYF.

This chain uses TRBV5-8 with TRBJ2-7, with D unresolved. The germline V gene has CDR1 SGHTS and CDR2 YDEGEE. CDR3 length: 12 amino acids. The V end was cut by 4 bases, the J end by 3 bases, with 8 bases between. The CDR3: CASSRLLYEQYF. CDR3 DNA sequence: TGTGCCAGCAGCAGATTACTCTACGAGCAGTACTTC.

This chain uses TRBV6-1 with TRBJ2-3; weak D call: TRBD2 (5 bases). Germline values: CDR1 MNHNS, CDR2 SASEGT. V gave up 3 bases and J gave up 5 bases, with 9 bases separating them. The length of the CDR3 is 13 residues. In DNA, the CDR3 is TGTGCCAGCAGTGAGGTCGGAGGAGATACGCAGTATTTT. Its protein product is CASSEVGGDTQYF.

The chain couples TRBV19 to TRBJ2-3; D gene ambiguous. Germline lookup yields CDR1 LNHDA and CDR2 SQIVND (reference sequence). Deletions cut 6 bases from V and 2 bases from J, with 12 bases between. CDR3 length: 14 residues. The CDR3 nucleotides read TGTGCCAGTAGCCCTTTAGTAGCCACAGATACGCAGTATTTT. It encodes CASSPLVATDTQYF.

CDR3 coding DNA: TGTGCCAGCAGTCGGGGCGCAGGGGGCGCGTACGAGCAGTACGTC. Residues: CASSRGAGGAYEQYV. The J gene is TRBJ2-7, the V gene TRBV7-2, with 8 bases aligning to TRBD1. CDR3 length: 15 amino acids. Germline CDR1 SGHTA, CDR2 FQGNSA. The trim removed 6 bases at V and 4 bases at J, leaving 11 bases unmatched.

The V call is TRBV6-6, the J call TRBJ1-4; 7 bases match TRBD1. The CDR3 loop spans 15 amino acids. Germline loops: CDR1 MNHNY, CDR2 SVGAGI (reference sequence). With V trimmed by 0 bases and J by 6 bases, 4 bases remained unmatched. CDR3 protein: CASSYSGRGHEKLFF. CDR3 coding DNA: TGTGCCAGCAGTTACTCGGGTAGGGGGCATGAAAAACTGTTTTTT.

The chain employs TRBV9 and TRBJ2-2; 8 bases are a match to TRBD1. The CDR3 is made up of 15 amino acids. The V and J ends lost 3 bases and 2 bases, in that order; junction bases with no gene match: 3. CDR1 SGDLS and CDR2 YYNGEE come from the germline V gene. Here the CDR3 reads CASSEGTGNTGELFF. The CDR3 DNA follows: TGTGCCAGCAGCGAGGGGACAGGAAACACCGGGGAGCTGTTTTTT.

The chain has TRBV9 and TRBJ1-6; 10 positions match TRBD1. Germline V CDR1 and CDR2: SGDLS, YYNGEE. CDR3 length: 19 amino acids. Trimming removed 0 bases from V and 9 bases from J; junction bases left unmatched: 15. The CDR3 DNA follows: TGTGCCAGCAGCGTAGAACGGACAGGGGGGCTTGGGGTTGGTTCACCCCTCCACTTT. Encoded protein: CASSVERTGGLGVGSPLHF. Full variable domain (outside the CDR3, taken from reference TRBV9 and TRBJ1-6): DSGVTQTPKHLITATGQRVTLRCSPRSGDLSVYWYQQSLDQGLQFLIQYYNGEERAKGNILERFSAQQFPDLHSELNLSSLELGDSALYFCASSVERTGGLGVGSPLHFGNGTRLTVT.

The gene calls are TRBV2 and TRBJ2-7; no reliable D call. V was clipped by 5 bases and J by 0 bases, with 17 bases between them. The CDR3 has 16 amino acids. Germline-derived CDR1 and CDR2 are SNHLY and FYNNEI. The CDR3 sequence: CASSSRKRLSSYEQYV. The CDR3 coding sequence is TGTGCCAGCAGTTCCCGTAAGCGCCTGAGCTCCTACGAGCAGTACGTC.

This sequence joins TRBV7-2 and TRBJ2-7, with 8 nucleotides matching TRBD2. The CDR3 runs to 14 residues. Germline-derived CDR1 and CDR2 are SGHTA and FQGNSA. V shed 4 bases, J shed 2 bases, and the junction held 4 bases outside the gene matches. CDR3 sequence: CASSSLAGTYEQYV. DNA of the CDR3: TGTGCCAGCAGCTCTTTAGCGGGAACCTACGAGCAGTACGTC.

On this clone: Germline and junction disagree at one end, which may indicate a read error. V gene TRBV7-7 combines with J gene TRBJ2-5; 14 bases map to TRBD2. Germline-derived CDR1 and CDR2 are SSHAT and FNYEAQ (reference sequence). The CDR3 length is 15 residues. In DNA form, the CDR3 reads TGTGCTAGCAGTCCCGGACTAGCGGGGGGAGAGACCCAGTACTTC. It yields the protein CASSPGLAGGETQYF. The variable domain in full, with the rest retrieved from reference TRBV7-7 and TRBJ2-5, is GAGVSQSPRYKVTKRGQDVTLRCDPISSHATLYWYQQALGQGPEFLTYFNYEAQPDKSGLPSDRFSAERPEGSISTLTIQRTEQRDSAMYRCASSPGLAGGETQYFGPGTRLLVL.

The chain employs TRBV9 and TRBJ2-5; 8 bases align to TRBD1. The CDR3 consists of 15 residues. V shed 4 bases and J 2 bases; nucleotides not matched to a gene: 7. From germline, CDR1 is SGDLS and CDR2 YYNGEE. The CDR3 nucleotides read TGTGCCAGCAGCCCCCCTGGACAGGGTCAAGAGACCCAGTACTTC. Residues: CASSPPGQGQETQYF.

The V and J genes are TRBV23-1 and TRBJ1-2, with 9 nucleotides matching TRBD1. TRBV23-1 is marked as an open reading frame, function uncertain. V lost 0 bases, J lost 4 bases, and 3 bases stayed unmatched. This CDR3 comprises 15 residues. The DNA for the CDR3 is TGCGCCAGCAGTCAATCCGGGACAGGGATCTATGGCTACACCTTC. The encoded protein is CASSQSGTGIYGYTF.

The chain has TRBV11-2 and TRBJ1-5; possible D gene TRBD1, 5 bases. The V gene's germline CDR1 is SGHAT and CDR2 FQNNGV. V lost 0 bases and J lost 7, with 7 bases in between. The CDR3 is made up of 13 amino acids. The CDR3 loop reads CASSLEGGQPQHF. The CDR3 nucleotides read TGTGCCAGCAGCTTAGAGGGGGGGCAGCCCCAGCATTTT.

The rearrangement uses TRBV29-1 and TRBJ1-2; 7 bases map to TRBD1. The CDR3 has 13 amino acids. The germline gives CDR1 SQVTM, CDR2 ANQGSEA. V lost 7 bases and J lost 8; bases outside the gene matches: 13. CDR3 residues: CSAPRQGPEGYTF. CDR3 DNA: TGCAGCGCCCCGCGACAGGGTCCGGAAGGCTACACCTTC.

The V and J genes are TRBV5-1 and TRBJ2-1, with 12 bases fitting TRBD2. Trimming cost V 0 bases and J 0 bases; bases outside gene matches: 4. The CDR3 consists of 18 residues. Per the germline V gene, CDR1 is SGHRS and CDR2 is YFSETQ. The CDR3 region is CASSLASSGGASYNEQFF. CDR3 DNA sequence: TGCGCCAGCAGCTTGGCGTCTAGCGGGGGGGCCTCCTACAATGAGCAGTTCTTC.